This T cell receptor beta chain was identified during a study of blood T cell repertoires in COVID-19. Germline loops: CDR1 SNHLY, CDR2 FYNNEI. The germline V and J ends were trimmed by 0 bases and 5 bases, with 17 bases remaining between them. This CDR3 has 17 residues. The table came from immunoSEQ multiplex PCR; TCRdb's copy has only in-frame clones and leaves some out. The repertoire holds approximately 93,000 clones, with 80% to 90% as singletons. The receptor was isolated from a middle-aged man with COVID-19, enrolled during active disease. The source material was peripheral blood. V and J are TRBV2 and TRBJ1-3; D might be TRBD1 (5 bases). CDR3 nucleotide sequence: TGTGCCAGCAGTGAAGCGCTTCTAGGGCAGGGAAGAAACACCATATATTTT. It specifies CASSEALLGQGRNTIYF. Full variable domain (remainder filled in from reference TRBV2 and TRBJ1-3): EPEVTQTPSHQVTQMGQEVILRCVPISNHLYFYWYRQILGQKVEFLVSFYNNEISEKSEIFDDQFSVERPDGSNFTLKIRSTKLEDSAMYFCASSEALLGQGRNTIYFGEGSWLTVV.